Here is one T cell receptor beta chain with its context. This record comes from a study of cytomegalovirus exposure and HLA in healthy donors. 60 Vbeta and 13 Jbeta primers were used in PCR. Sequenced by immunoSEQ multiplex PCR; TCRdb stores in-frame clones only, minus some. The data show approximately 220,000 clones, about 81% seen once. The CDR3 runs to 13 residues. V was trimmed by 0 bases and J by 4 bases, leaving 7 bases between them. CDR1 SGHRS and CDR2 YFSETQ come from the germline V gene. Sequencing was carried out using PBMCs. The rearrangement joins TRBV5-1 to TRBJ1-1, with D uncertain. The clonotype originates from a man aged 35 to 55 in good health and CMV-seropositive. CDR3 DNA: TGCGCCAGCAGCTTGGCCGGAGTCACTGAAGCTTTCTTT. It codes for CASSLAGVTEAFF.